Listed below are T cell receptor beta chains from one sample, sequenced in a study of shared clonotypes between healthy human individuals. Method: immunoSEQ multiplex PCR; TCRdb's copy keeps in-frame clones and lacks some. The sample includes 650,000 to 700,000 clones, 80% to 95% seen only once; the top ten take 30% to 40%. The sample taken for sequencing was memory CD8+ T cells from PBMCs. The source of these receptors is a young man in good health. Some clones in this sample may be carry-over from other donors' samples. Each CDR3 is given with its conserved first and last residue. The order of the fields is D gene, J gene, clone size, V gene, CDR3 DNA, CDR3 protein. A D gene is named only where the DNA matches it firmly. A row's size may be missing; if present it is once, few, many or a size class.

>TRBD2|TRBJ2-1|.|TRBV6-5
TGTGCCAGCAGTTCCGGGGGGGTCCCCAATGAGCAGTTCTTC
CASSSGGVPNEQFF
>TRBD1|TRBJ1-1|.|TRBV25-1
TGTGCCAGCAGTGAAAGCGGGACAGGAGGCTCTGAAGCTTTCTTT
CASSESGTGGSEAFF
>.|TRBJ2-1|.|TRBV9
TGTGCCAGCACCCCCACTGGGCGGAGAGACTACAATGAGCAGTTCTTC
CASTPTGRRDYNEQFF
>TRBD2|TRBJ2-3|.|TRBV9
TGTGCCAGCAGCGTAGCCGGTTTAGCGGGAACAGATACGCAGTATTTT
CASSVAGLAGTDTQYF
>.|TRBJ1-1|.|TRBV27
TGTGCCAGCAGTTTGCGGGGCGGGAACACTGAAGCTTTCTTT
CASSLRGGNTEAFF
>.|TRBJ2-1|.|TRBV11-2
TGTGCCAGCAGCTTAGGCCGTTACAATGAGCAGTTCTTC
CASSLGRYNEQFF
>.|TRBJ2-1|.|TRBV6-5
TGTGCCAGCAGTTATTTCCTGTCTGACTCCTACAATGAGCAGTTCTTC
CASSYFLSDSYNEQFF
>.|TRBJ1-4|once|TRBV5-1
TGCGCCAGCAGCTTGGACCGCAGGACTACAACTAATGAAAAACTGTTTTTT
CASSLDRRTTTNEKLFF
>TRBD2|TRBJ2-1|once|TRBV5-6
TGTGCCAGCAGCCCGCAGGGAGGGTACAATGAGCAGTTCTTC
CASSPQGGYNEQFF
>.|TRBJ2-1|.|TRBV5-1
TGCGCCAGCAGCTCCGGCCGCGGAGTAAATGAGCAGTTCTTC
CASSSGRGVNEQFF
>TRBD1|TRBJ2-7|.|TRBV6-1
TGTGCCAGCAGCCGAGGGACAGACTACGAGCAGTACTTC
CASSRGTDYEQYF
>.|TRBJ2-1|.|TRBV6-5
TGTGCCAGCAGCCGAAGTGGGGGAGGCCACAATGAGCAGTTCTTC
CASSRSGGGHNEQFF
>TRBD2|TRBJ2-3|.|TRBV19
TGTGCCAGTACCGAACTAGCGGGGGGCACAGATACGCAGTATTTT
CASTELAGGTDTQYF
>TRBD2|TRBJ2-7|.|TRBV28
TGTGCCAGCAGTTTTTATCTTAGCGGGAGCTACGAGCAGTACTTC
CASSFYLSGSYEQYF
>.|TRBJ1-1|few|TRBV9
TGTGCCAGCAGCTCGGGGGGCGCTACGATGAACACTGAAGCTTTCTTT
CASSSGGATMNTEAFF
>TRBD2|TRBJ2-1|.|TRBV27
TGTGCCAGCAGTTTGATTCAATCGGGACTAGCGGGAGTGAATGAGCAGTTCTTC
CASSLIQSGLAGVNEQFF
>TRBD2|TRBJ2-7|.|TRBV4-1
TGCGCCAGCAGCAACCTCGCCGGGAGGGCCTACGAGCAGTACTTC
CASSNLAGRAYEQYF
>.|TRBJ2-7|once|TRBV5-6
TGTGCCAGCAGCTTGGGGTTAGGACTCTACGAGCAGTACTTC
CASSLGLGLYEQYF
>.|TRBJ1-1|few|TRBV28
TGTGCCAGCAGTTTCATGAACACTGAAGCTTTCTTT
CASSFMNTEAFF
>.|TRBJ1-5|.|TRBV28
TGTGCCAGCAGTCCTGACACCACGGGGTATCAGCCCCAGCATTTT
CASSPDTTGYQPQHF
>.|TRBJ2-7|.|TRBV4-2
TGTGCCAGCAGCCAAGATCCCTTGACAGGCTCCTACGAGCAGTACTTC
CASSQDPLTGSYEQYF
>.|TRBJ2-7|.|TRBV28
TGTGCCAGCAGTTTGGTTCATGGGGCCCCGACCTACGAGCAGTACTTC
CASSLVHGAPTYEQYF
>.|TRBJ2-1|.|TRBV19
TGTGCCAGTAGCTACCGAGGGAACTACAATGAGCAGTTCTTC
CASSYRGNYNEQFF
>TRBD1|TRBJ1-3|many|TRBV27
TGTGCCAGCAGTCCCCTCCCACCAACAGGGGGGGGAAACACCATATATTTT
CASSPLPPTGGGNTIYF
>TRBD1|TRBJ2-7|.|TRBV5-1
TGCGCCAGCAGCTTGTGGACAGGGTGGACCTACGAGCAGTACTTC
CASSLWTGWTYEQYF
>TRBD1|TRBJ1-1|.|TRBV7-9
TGTGCCAGCACCTTTCCTCCTACAGGGGTGGCTGAAGCTTTCTTT
CASTFPPTGVAEAFF
>.|TRBJ1-2|.|TRBV7-9
TGTGCCAGCAGCTTAGTGGGAGTTTATGGCTACACCTTC
CASSLVGVYGYTF
>.|TRBJ1-5|.|TRBV6-5
TGTGCCAGCAGTTCGTCAGCTTATAGCAATCAGCCCCAGCATTTT
CASSSSAYSNQPQHF
>TRBD1|TRBJ2-1|.|TRBV19
TGTGCCAGTAGTAGAAAGACAGGGTTGGGCTACAATGAGCAGTTCTTC
CASSRKTGLGYNEQFF
>TRBD1|TRBJ1-5|.|TRBV5-1
TGCGCCAGCAGCTTGGCTCCAGGGGGTCCCCAGCATTTT
CASSLAPGGPQHF
>.|TRBJ1-2|.|TRBV29-1
TGCAGCGTTGTGGTGGGGTGGTATGGCTACACCTTC
CSVVVGWYGYTF
>.|TRBJ1-1|once|TRBV19
TGTGCCAGTAGTAACCAACATGCGAACACTGAAGCTTTCTTT
CASSNQHANTEAFF
>.|TRBJ2-3|.|TRBV6-5
TGTGCCAGCAGTTACTCGAGGATAGCGGGCACAGATACGCAGTATTTT
CASSYSRIAGTDTQYF
>.|TRBJ1-1|few|TRBV7-3
TGTGCCAGCAGCACCACACCGAACACTGAAGCTTTCTTT
CASSTTPNTEAFF
>TRBD2|TRBJ2-7|.|TRBV5-1
TGCGCCAGCAAGATGGGGGGGAGGGCCCACGAGCAGTACTTC
CASKMGGRAHEQYF
>.|TRBJ1-1|.|TRBV6-5
TGTGCCAGCAGTTACCGGGCAGGGAGGAACACTGAAGCTTTCTTT
CASSYRAGRNTEAFF
>.|TRBJ2-1|.|TRBV7-2
TGTGCCAGCAGGGCCTCCGAAGGTCTACATGAGCAGTTCTTC
CASRASEGLHEQFF
>.|TRBJ2-2|.|TRBV7-9
TGTGCCAGCAGCTACTGGCGGGAGCTGTTTTTT
CASSYWRELFF
>TRBD2|TRBJ2-1|.|TRBV5-1
TGCGCCAGCAGCATGGGACTAGCGGGGAACAATGAGCAGTTCTTC
CASSMGLAGNNEQFF
>TRBD2|TRBJ2-1|.|TRBV27
TGTGCCAGCAGTACCTCTAGCGGCGTCTACAATGAGCAGTTCTTC
CASSTSSGVYNEQFF
>.|TRBJ2-1|.|TRBV7-2
TGTGCCAGCAGCTTTAGTCCCTCTTTCCCCCCGGGGACAAATGAGCAGTTCTTC
CASSFSPSFPPGTNEQFF
>TRBD2|TRBJ2-1|.|TRBV27
TGTGCCAGCAGTTTTATTGGGACTAGCGGGAGGGACCGGCAGTTCTTC
CASSFIGTSGRDRQFF
>TRBD2|TRBJ2-3|.|TRBV28
TGTGCCAGCAGCCAAGGCCTAGCGGGAGTGGCGGACACAGATACGCAGTATTTT
CASSQGLAGVADTDTQYF
>TRBD2|TRBJ2-1|.|TRBV14
TGTGCCAGCAGCCAATTAGCGGGAGGTACTTTCAATGAGCAGTTCTTC
CASSQLAGGTFNEQFF
>.|TRBJ2-1|.|TRBV10-3
TGTGCCATCATGGAGGGGGACTCCTACAATGAGCAGTTCTTC
CAIMEGDSYNEQFF
>TRBD2|TRBJ2-3|.|TRBV27
TGTGCCAGCAGTCCCCTTGGGATAGCGGGAGGCAACACAGATACGCAGTATTTT
CASSPLGIAGGNTDTQYF
>.|TRBJ2-2|.|TRBV9
TGTGCCAGCACACGAACGAACACCGGGGAGCTGTTTTTT
CASTRTNTGELFF
>.|TRBJ1-3|.|TRBV11-2
TGTGCCAGCAGCTTAGTGGCGGTTGAAGTGACAGGAAACACCATATATTTT
CASSLVAVEVTGNTIYF
>.|TRBJ2-1|.|TRBV4-3
TGCGCCAGCAGCCGGGGTAGGGCTTCCTACAATGAGCAGTTCTTC
CASSRGRASYNEQFF
>.|TRBJ2-2|.|TRBV7-9
TGTGCCAGCAGCCCCGGGGCAGGGGGGTTGAACACCGGGGAGCTGTTTTTT
CASSPGAGGLNTGELFF
>.|TRBJ2-1|few|TRBV9
TGTGCCAGCAGCGTAGCTCTGGGGAATGAGCAGTTCTTC
CASSVALGNEQFF
>.|TRBJ2-3|.|TRBV28
TGTGCCAGCAGTTTACCCTCGGATACGCAGTATTTT
CASSLPSDTQYF
>.|TRBJ2-5|.|TRBV9
TGTGCCAGCAGCGTAGGGCGAATCAGGGGAGAGACCCAGTACTTC
CASSVGRIRGETQYF
>.|TRBJ2-7|once|TRBV14
TGTGCCAGCAGCCAAGGGCCGCGGGAGCAGTACTTC
CASSQGPREQYF
>.|TRBJ1-2|.|TRBV27
TGTGCCAGCAGCCCCGTGGGTCTTGCTAACTATGGCTACACCTTC
CASSPVGLANYGYTF
>.|TRBJ2-4|.|TRBV7-3
TGTGCCAGCAGCTCCTCCCGGGTCAAAAACATTCAGTACTTC
CASSSSRVKNIQYF
>TRBD1|TRBJ2-2|.|TRBV9
TGTGCCAGCAGCTCAGGGGACAGCGACACCGGGGAGCTGTTTTTT
CASSSGDSDTGELFF